Each of the 2 T cell receptor beta chains below was sequenced from the same sample in a study of shared clonotypes between healthy human individuals. The data were produced by immunoSEQ multiplex PCR, yet TCRdb's version contains in-frame clones alone and is incomplete. The sample has roughly 1,100,000 clones, about 77% seen once; the top ten hold around 1.5%. Sequenced: memory CD4+ T cells sorted from blood. The subset: CD45RA-negative fraction. Receptor source: a young man in good health.

V gene TRBV28 combines with J gene TRBJ1-4; tentatively, D is TRBD1 (6 bases). The CDR3 extends over 15 amino acids. Germline loops: CDR1 MDHEN, CDR2 SYDVKM. Trimming took off 4 bases at V and 6 bases at J, with 15 bases between the two ends. As DNA, the CDR3 is TGTGCCAGCAGTTCGGGGGGCAAGATGGATGAAAAACTGTTTTTT. This gives the protein CASSSGGKMDEKLFF.

The chain employs TRBV5-5 and TRBJ2-7; no reliable D call. CDR3 length: 12 amino acids. V lost 3 bases and J 0 bases, leaving 4 bases between the germline ends. Germline V gene lookup returns CDR1 SGHKS and CDR2 YYEKEE (reference sequence). CDR3 residues: CASSSNSYEQYF. CDR3 sequence (DNA): TGTGCCAGCAGCTCCAACTCCTACGAGCAGTACTTC. Looking up the rest from reference TRBV5-5 and TRBJ2-7 gives the full variable domain: DAGVTQSPTHLIKTRGQQVTLRCSPISGHKSVSWYQQVLGQGPQFIFQYYEKEERGRGNFPDRFSARQFPNYSSELNVNALLLGDSALYLCASSSNSYEQYFGPGTRLTVT.